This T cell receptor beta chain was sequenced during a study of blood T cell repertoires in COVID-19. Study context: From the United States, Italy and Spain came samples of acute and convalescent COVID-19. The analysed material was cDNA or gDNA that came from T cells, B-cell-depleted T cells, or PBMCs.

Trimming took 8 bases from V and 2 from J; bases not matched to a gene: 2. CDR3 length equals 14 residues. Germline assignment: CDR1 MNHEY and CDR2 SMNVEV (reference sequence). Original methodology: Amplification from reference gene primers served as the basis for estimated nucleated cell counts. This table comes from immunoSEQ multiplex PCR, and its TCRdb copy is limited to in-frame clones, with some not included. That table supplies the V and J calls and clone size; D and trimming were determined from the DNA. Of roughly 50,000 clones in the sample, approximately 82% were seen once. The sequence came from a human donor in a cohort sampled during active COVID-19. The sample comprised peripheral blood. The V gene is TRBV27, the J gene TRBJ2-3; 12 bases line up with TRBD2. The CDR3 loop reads CASWTSGITDTQYF. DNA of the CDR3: TGTGCCAGCTGGACTAGCGGGATCACAGATACGCAGTATTTT.